A single sample gave rise to the 31 T cell receptor beta chains below, sequenced in a study of blood T cell repertoires in COVID-19. The assay was immunoSEQ multiplex PCR, and TCRdb's table has in-frame clones only and misses some. The sample has about 260,000 clones, around 86% seen once; the top ten hold less than 4.5%. Sequencing was carried out using peripheral blood. The receptors were sampled from a man aged 18-30 years with active or convalescent COVID-19.

This sequence joins TRBV19 and TRBJ1-5; the match to TRBD1 covers 7 bases. V shed 1 base, J shed 4 bases, and the junction held 7 bases outside the gene matches. The germline CDR1 and CDR2 sequences are LNHDA and SQIVND (reference sequence). The CDR3 totals 16 residues. The chain's CDR3 is CASSIGRGRYNQPQHF. Here the CDR3 DNA reads TGTGCCAGTAGTATAGGTAGGGGGCGTTATAATCAGCCCCAGCATTTT.

This clone occurred once. Written as DNA, the CDR3 is TGTGCCAGTAGTCGAAGACAGGGGCTTAATTCACCCCTCCACTTT. It encodes CASSRRQGLNSPLHF. This chain uses TRBV19 with TRBJ1-6, with TRBD1 identical over 8 bases. The CDR3 runs 15 residues. Germline V gene sequence: CDR1 LNHDA, CDR2 SQIVND (reference sequence). V dropped 5 bases and J dropped 6; count of bases not matched to a gene: 6.

The genes are TRBV19 and TRBJ2-7; possibly TRBD2 for D (5 bases). There are 14 residues in the CDR3. Trimming left V 1 base short and J 7 bases short, with 14 bases between. CDR1 and CDR2 from the germline V gene are LNHDA and SQIVND (reference sequence). CDR3 sequence reads: CASSIAGLRGEQYF. In DNA, the CDR3 is TGTGCCAGTAGTATAGCCGGACTCCGGGGAGAGCAGTACTTC.

The gene calls are TRBV28 and TRBJ1-1; the match to TRBD1 covers 9 bases. CDR3 size: 15 residues. The V segment lost 7 bases and the J segment 9 bases; nucleotides outside the gene matches: 15. Germline CDR1 MDHEN, CDR2 SYDVKM. Here the CDR3 DNA reads TGTGCCAGCAACTCTCAATCCAGTGACAGGGGGAAAGCTTTCTTT. Its protein product is CASNSQSSDRGKAFF.

This chain uses TRBV20-1 with TRBJ2-1, with D possibly being TRBD2 (6 bases). CDR3 size: 14 residues. Trimming removed 5 bases at V and 6 bases at J, with 17 bases between. The germline gives CDR1 DFQATT, CDR2 SNEGSKA (reference sequence). CDR3 sequence: CSAGEKVEGNEQFF. The CDR3 bases are TGCAGTGCTGGTGAGAAGGTGGAGGGCAATGAGCAGTTCTTC.

The J gene is TRBJ1-2, the V gene TRBV19; 7 bases align to TRBD1. This CDR3 region has 13 residues. CDR1 and CDR2 from the germline V gene are LNHDA and SQIVND (reference sequence). The ends lost 5 bases at V and 4 bases at J; junction bases unmatched: 4. The CDR3 coding sequence is TGTGCCAGTAGTCGGACAGGCATCTATGGCTACACCTTC. This gives the protein CASSRTGIYGYTF.

The chain has TRBV3-1 (or the pseudogene TRBV3-2) and TRBJ2-7; D ambiguous. The CDR3 has 15 amino acids. The V and J ends lost 0 bases and 0 bases respectively, with 9 bases between them. CDR1 is LGHDT and CDR2 is YNNKEL in the germline V gene (reference sequence). The CDR3: CASSQDLGFSYEQYF. CDR3 sequence (DNA): TGTGCCAGCAGCCAAGATCTAGGATTCTCCTACGAGCAGTACTTC.

V is TRBV5-1 and J is TRBJ1-6, with 8 positions matching TRBD1. The CDR3 runs to 14 residues. In germline, CDR1 is SGHRS, CDR2 YFSETQ. The ends lost 4 bases at V and 9 bases at J; junction bases unmatched: 6. CDR3 amino acids: CASSPDREGSPLHF. The CDR3 DNA sequence: TGCGCCAGCAGCCCGGACAGGGAGGGTTCACCCCTCCACTTT. The full variable domain, with the rest looked up from reference TRBV5-1 and TRBJ1-6, is KAGVTQTPRYLIKTRGQQVTLSCSPISGHRSVSWYQQTPGQGLQFLFEYFSETQRNKGNFPGRFSGRQFSNSRSEMNVSTLELGDSALYLCASSPDREGSPLHFGNGTRLTVT.

The rearrangement joins TRBV10-1 to TRBJ2-5; D is undetermined. The CDR3 is made up of 13 amino acids. V shed 2 bases and J shed 7 bases, with 11 bases lying between them. Germline V gene lookup returns CDR1 WNHNN and CDR2 SYGVQD (reference sequence). This chain's CDR3 is CASSEPGPGTQYF. The CDR3 DNA reads TGCGCCAGCAGTGAGCCGGGTCCGGGGACCCAGTACTTC.

The chain is built from TRBV19 and TRBJ2-7, with D maybe TRBD2 (7 bases). Trimming stripped 11 bases from V and 6 bases from J, with 17 bases between. CDR1 and CDR2 from the germline V gene are LNHDA and SQIVND (reference sequence). The CDR3 contains 12 residues. In DNA, the CDR3 is TGTGCCTCCAAGGGGGGGCCGGGCGAGCAGTACTTC. This translates into CASKGGPGEQYF.

This clone has only one observation. V usage is TRBV5-1 and J usage is TRBJ2-1; a weak D match, TRBD2 (7 bases). V lost 3 bases to trimming and J lost 9 bases, with 31 bases between them. Germline values: CDR1 SGHRS, CDR2 YFSETQ. This CDR3 has 19 residues. The CDR3 here is CASSSRYREVWRERTEQFF. In nucleotides, the CDR3 is TGCGCCAGCAGCTCGCGGTACAGGGAGGTTTGGCGGGAGAGGACTGAGCAGTTCTTC.

The chain is built from TRBV5-1 and TRBJ2-1, with a possible D match to TRBD2 (5 bases). CDR3 length equals 19 residues. Trimming took off 0 bases at V and 5 bases at J, with 24 bases between the two ends. Germline V lookup: CDR1 SGHRS, CDR2 YFSETQ. The CDR3 spells CASSLAGWGRSETNNEQFF. CDR3 coding DNA: TGCGCCAGCAGCTTGGCGGGATGGGGTCGAAGCGAGACAAACAATGAGCAGTTCTTC.

This sequence joins TRBV27 and TRBJ1-5; TRBD1 matches 7 bases. The J segment lost 4 bases and the V segment lost 6 bases, leaving 9 bases of the junction unmatched. This CDR3 spans 15 amino acids. CDR1 and CDR2 (germline): MNHEY, SMNVEV (reference sequence). Here the CDR3 reads CASSKTGSLNQPQHF. The CDR3 bases are TGTGCCAGCAGCAAGACAGGGAGTCTGAATCAGCCCCAGCATTTT.

The J gene is TRBJ1-2, the V gene TRBV7-9; unclear D gene. Germline CDR1 and CDR2: SEHNR and FQNEAQ (reference sequence). V lost 2 bases, J lost 8 bases, and 12 bases lay in between. CDR3 length: 13 amino acids. The DNA for the CDR3 is TGTGCCAGCAGCTTAATCGGGTCGGAAGGCTACACCTTC. Its translation: CASSLIGSEGYTF.

The CDR3 reads CASSLSIDRAGGYTF. The CDR3 coding sequence is TGTGCCAGCAGCTTATCGATAGACAGGGCAGGTGGCTACACCTTC. This chain joins TRBV7-2 and TRBJ1-2, with 7 bases identical to TRBD1. The ends lost 2 bases at V and 7 bases at J; junction bases unmatched: 10. Germline V gene sequence: CDR1 SGHTA, CDR2 FQGNSA. The CDR3 extends over 15 amino acids.

V gene TRBV11-3 combines with J gene TRBJ2-7, with 11 bases lining up with TRBD2. J gave up 5 bases and V 5 bases, and 8 bases lay outside the gene matches. The CDR3 consists of 15 residues. Germline V gene lookup returns CDR1 SGHNT and CDR2 YENEEA. Here the CDR3 DNA reads TGTGCCAGCAGCGTACCGACTAGCGGGACCCACGAGCAGTACTTC. Translation gives CASSVPTSGTHEQYF.

V is TRBV7-9 and J is TRBJ1-5, with TRBD1 as a possible D gene (6 bases). The ends were cut back, 2 bases at V and 5 bases at J, with 16 bases in the middle. CDR1 and CDR2 from the germline V gene are SEHNR and FQNEAQ (reference sequence). The CDR3 has 16 residues. Written as DNA, the CDR3 is TGTGCCAGCAGCTTACTCTCGGCGGGGGGCGATCAGCCCCAGCATTTT. Translated: CASSLLSAGGDQPQHF.

The rearrangement uses TRBV28 and TRBJ2-2, with 7 bases fitting TRBD2. The germline V gene has CDR1 MDHEN and CDR2 SYDVKM. This CDR3 region has 16 residues. The V segment lost 4 bases and the J segment 1 base; nucleotides outside the gene matches: 6. CDR3 sequence (DNA): TGTGCCAGCAGTTCCCCCCCGGGGGGGAACACCGGGGAGCTGTTTTTT. It codes for CASSSPPGGNTGELFF.

V is TRBV7-2 and J is TRBJ2-5, with D tentatively TRBD1 (5 bases). Germline V gene sequence: CDR1 SGHTA, CDR2 FQGNSA. This CDR3 is 13 amino acids long. V was shortened by 4 bases and J by 5 bases, with 11 bases between the two germline ends. The CDR3 loop reads CASSSRVDETQYF. CDR3 nucleotides: TGTGCCAGCAGCTCCAGGGTAGACGAGACCCAGTACTTC.

This sequence joins TRBV12-5 and TRBJ2-1; a possible D gene is TRBD1 (6 bases). The CDR3 extends over 13 amino acids. The V end was cut by 3 bases, the J end by 6 bases, with 9 bases between. The germline gives CDR1 LGHNT, CDR2 FRNRAP. DNA for the CDR3: TGTGCTAGTGGTTTCACAGGGTCCAATGAGCAGTTCTTC. Translating gives CASGFTGSNEQFF.

The rearrangement links TRBV5-1 to TRBJ1-2; D is unclear. Trimming took 0 bases from V and 6 from J, leaving 12 bases between them. CDR3 length equals 14 residues. Per the germline V gene, CDR1 is SGHRS and CDR2 is YFSETQ. The CDR3 protein is CASSLDTSQHGYTF. The CDR3 DNA follows: TGCGCCAGCAGCTTGGATACCAGTCAACATGGCTACACCTTC.

The chain uses TRBV6-5 and TRBJ2-1; D unresolved. Trimming stripped 2 bases from V and 3 bases from J, with 11 bases between. The CDR3 runs 15 residues. Germline V gene lookup returns CDR1 MNHEY and CDR2 SVGAGI. CDR3 protein: CASSYGRVFYNEQFF. CDR3 nucleotides: TGTGCCAGCAGTTACGGCCGGGTTTTCTACAATGAGCAGTTCTTC.

This clone was counted a few times. The chain joins TRBV21-1 to TRBJ2-5; no DNA check was done on the table's D call, TRBD2. TRBV21-1 constitutes a pseudogene. The CDR3 runs to 14 residues. The CDR3 loop is CASSKGSSQETQYF. The CDR3 nucleotides read TGTGCCAGCAGCAAAGGTAGTTCTCAAGAGACCCAGTACTTC.

V is TRBV18 and J is TRBJ2-1; 10 bases map to TRBD2. This CDR3 has 15 residues. The ends lost 2 bases at V and 6 bases at J; junction bases unmatched: 4. CDR1 and CDR2 (germline): KGHSH, LQKENI. CDR3 region: CASSPTAGGVNEQFF. The CDR3 nucleotides are TGTGCCAGCTCACCAACAGCGGGAGGGGTCAATGAGCAGTTCTTC. The variable domain in full, completed from reference TRBV18 and TRBJ2-1, reads NAGVMQNPRHLVRRRGQEARLRCSPMKGHSHVYWYRQLPEEGLKFMVYLQKENIIDESGMPKERFSAEFPKEGPSILRIQQVVRGDSAAYFCASSPTAGGVNEQFFGPGTRLTVL.

This clone was counted a single time. The chain employs TRBV3-1 (or the pseudogene TRBV3-2) and TRBJ2-7; 7 bases match TRBD1. CDR1 is LGHDT, CDR2 YNNKEL, per germline (reference sequence). V dropped 6 bases and J dropped 7; count of bases not matched to a gene: 12. The CDR3 contains 14 residues. The CDR3 loop reads CASSRQGDSGEQYF. In nucleotides, the CDR3 is TGTGCCAGCAGTCGACAGGGCGACTCGGGGGAGCAGTACTTC.

V is TRBV6-1 and J is TRBJ1-2; maybe TRBD1 (5 bases). The V and J ends lost 0 bases and 5 bases respectively, with 16 bases between them. The CDR3 extends over 16 amino acids. CDR1 is MNHNS and CDR2 is SASEGT in the germline V gene. The CDR3 loop reads CASSEAEGNRRYGYTF. The CDR3 DNA reads TGTGCCAGCAGTGAAGCGGAGGGAAACAGGAGGTATGGCTACACCTTC.

This chain joins TRBV19 and TRBJ2-7, with TRBD1 matching over 9 bases. The CDR3 runs 15 residues. Losses at the gene ends were 8 bases for V and 3 bases for J; bases not matched to a gene: 11. The germline gives CDR1 LNHDA, CDR2 SQIVND (reference sequence). For the CDR3, the DNA is TGTGCCAGTTCTGCCGCGGGGACAGGGATCTACGAGCAGTACTTC. The encoded protein is CASSAAGTGIYEQYF.

The V gene is TRBV5-1, the J gene TRBJ2-5, with 10 positions matching TRBD2. The CDR3 runs to 18 residues. V dropped 0 bases and J dropped 1; count of bases not matched to a gene: 9. Germline loops: CDR1 SGHRS, CDR2 YFSETQ. The CDR3 DNA reads as TGCGCCAGCAGCTTGGAGGCTAGCGGGAGATGGGGCCAAGAGACCCAGTACTTC. This encodes CASSLEASGRWGQETQYF.

The rearrangement uses TRBV19 and TRBJ1-5, with a weak D call TRBD1 (5 bases). This CDR3 is 12 amino acids long. CDR1 is LNHDA and CDR2 is SQIVND in the germline V gene (reference sequence). V shed 1 base and J shed 11 bases, with 9 bases lying between them. The CDR3 here is CASSIGGGAQHF. Written as DNA, the CDR3 is TGTGCCAGTAGTATAGGAGGAGGGGCCCAGCATTTT.

The chain carries TRBV4-1 and TRBJ2-7; TRBD1 aligns across 11 bases. After removal of 3 bases from V and 3 bases from J, the junction contained 7 bases not matched to a gene. The V gene's germline CDR1 is MGHRA and CDR2 YSYEKL. This CDR3 has 16 amino acids. The DNA for the CDR3 is TGCGCCAGCAGCCAGTTTGGGACAGGGGGAAGCTACGAGCAGTACTTC. Translation: CASSQFGTGGSYEQYF.

The genes are TRBV29-1 and TRBJ1-5; D unclear. The CDR3 is 13 amino acids. Germline CDR1 is SQVTM and CDR2 is ANQGSEA. Trimming removed 0 bases at V and 5 bases at J, with 8 bases between. CDR3 DNA sequence: TGCAGCGTTGAAGATGGGAGCGATCAGCCCCAGCATTTT. Protein sequence: CSVEDGSDQPQHF.